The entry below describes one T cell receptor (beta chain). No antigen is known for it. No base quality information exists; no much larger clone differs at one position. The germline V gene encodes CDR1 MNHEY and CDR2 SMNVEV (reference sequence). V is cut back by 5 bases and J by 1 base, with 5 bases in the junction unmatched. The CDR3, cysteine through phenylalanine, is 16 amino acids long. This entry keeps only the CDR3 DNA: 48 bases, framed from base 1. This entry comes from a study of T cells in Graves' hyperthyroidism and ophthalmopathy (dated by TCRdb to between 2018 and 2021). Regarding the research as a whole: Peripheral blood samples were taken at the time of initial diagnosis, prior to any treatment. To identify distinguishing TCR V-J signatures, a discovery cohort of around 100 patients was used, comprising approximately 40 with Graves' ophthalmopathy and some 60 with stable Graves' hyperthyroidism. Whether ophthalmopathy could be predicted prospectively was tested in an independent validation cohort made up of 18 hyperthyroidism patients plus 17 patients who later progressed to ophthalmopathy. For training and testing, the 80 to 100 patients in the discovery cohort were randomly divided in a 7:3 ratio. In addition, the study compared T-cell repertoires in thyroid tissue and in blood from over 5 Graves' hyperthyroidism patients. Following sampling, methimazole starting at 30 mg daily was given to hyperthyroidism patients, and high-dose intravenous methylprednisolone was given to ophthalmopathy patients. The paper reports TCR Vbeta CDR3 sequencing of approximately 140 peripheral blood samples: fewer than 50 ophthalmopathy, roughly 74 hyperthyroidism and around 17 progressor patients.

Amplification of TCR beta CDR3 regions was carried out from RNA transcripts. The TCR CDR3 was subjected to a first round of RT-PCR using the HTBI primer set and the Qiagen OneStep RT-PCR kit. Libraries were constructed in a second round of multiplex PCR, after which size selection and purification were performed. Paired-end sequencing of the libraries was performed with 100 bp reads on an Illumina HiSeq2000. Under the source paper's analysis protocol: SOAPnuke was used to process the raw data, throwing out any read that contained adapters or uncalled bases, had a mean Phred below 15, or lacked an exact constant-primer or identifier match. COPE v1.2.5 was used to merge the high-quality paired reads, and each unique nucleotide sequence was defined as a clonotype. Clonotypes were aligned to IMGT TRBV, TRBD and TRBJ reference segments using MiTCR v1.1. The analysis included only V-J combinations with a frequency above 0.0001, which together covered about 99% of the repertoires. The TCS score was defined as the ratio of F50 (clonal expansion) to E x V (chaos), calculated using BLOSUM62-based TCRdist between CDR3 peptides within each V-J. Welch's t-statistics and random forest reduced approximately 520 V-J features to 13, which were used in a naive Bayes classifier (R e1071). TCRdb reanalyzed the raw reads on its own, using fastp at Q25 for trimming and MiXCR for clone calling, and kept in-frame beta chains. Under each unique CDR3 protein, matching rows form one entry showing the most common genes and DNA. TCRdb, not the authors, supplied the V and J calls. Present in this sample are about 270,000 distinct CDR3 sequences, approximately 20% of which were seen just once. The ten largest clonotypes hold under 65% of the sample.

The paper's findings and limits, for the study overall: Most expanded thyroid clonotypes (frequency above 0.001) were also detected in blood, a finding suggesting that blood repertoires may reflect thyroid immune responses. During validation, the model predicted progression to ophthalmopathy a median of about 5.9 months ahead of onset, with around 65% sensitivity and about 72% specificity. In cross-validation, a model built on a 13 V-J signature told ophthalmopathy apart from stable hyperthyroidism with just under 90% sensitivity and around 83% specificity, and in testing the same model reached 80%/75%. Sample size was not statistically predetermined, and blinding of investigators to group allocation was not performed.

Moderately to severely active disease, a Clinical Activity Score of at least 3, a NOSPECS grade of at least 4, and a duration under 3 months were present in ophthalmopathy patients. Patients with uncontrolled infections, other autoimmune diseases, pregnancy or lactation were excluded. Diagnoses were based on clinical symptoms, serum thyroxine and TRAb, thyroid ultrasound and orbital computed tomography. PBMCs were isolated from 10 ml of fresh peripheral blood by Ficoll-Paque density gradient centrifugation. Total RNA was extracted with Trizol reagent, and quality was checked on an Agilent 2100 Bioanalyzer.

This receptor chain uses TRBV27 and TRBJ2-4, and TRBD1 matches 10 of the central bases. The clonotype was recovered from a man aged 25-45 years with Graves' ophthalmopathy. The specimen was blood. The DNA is TGTGCCAGCAGTCGGGACAGGGGTACCGCCAAAAACATTCAGTACTTC. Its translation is CASSRDRGTAKNIQYF.